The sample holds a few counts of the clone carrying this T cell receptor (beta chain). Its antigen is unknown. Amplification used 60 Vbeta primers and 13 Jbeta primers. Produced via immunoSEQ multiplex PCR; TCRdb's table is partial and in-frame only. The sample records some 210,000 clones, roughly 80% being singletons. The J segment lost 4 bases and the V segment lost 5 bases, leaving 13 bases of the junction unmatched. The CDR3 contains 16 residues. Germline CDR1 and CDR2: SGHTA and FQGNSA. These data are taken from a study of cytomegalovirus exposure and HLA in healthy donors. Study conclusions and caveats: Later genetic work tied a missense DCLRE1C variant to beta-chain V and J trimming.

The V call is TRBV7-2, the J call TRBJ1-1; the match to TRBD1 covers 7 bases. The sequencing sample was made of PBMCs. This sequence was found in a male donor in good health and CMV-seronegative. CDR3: CASSPSPGHRGTEAFF. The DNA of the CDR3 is TGTGCCAGCAGCCCCTCCCCCGGACACAGGGGCACTGAAGCTTTCTTT.